This entry lists 12 T cell receptor beta chains sequenced from one sample in a study of T cells in tuberculosis. Time point denoted: new active TB diagnosis, blood taken before or within 7 days of starting treatment. Assay used: immunoSEQ multiplex PCR; TCRdb lists only in-frame clones, some missing. The repertoire holds about 30,000 clones, with about 91% as singletons. The sample consisted of PBMCs, taken at tuberculosis diagnosis. These receptors came from an adult with tuberculosis.

The genes are TRBV15 and TRBJ1-4; tentatively, D is TRBD1 (5 bases). The CDR3 is 15 amino acids. Germline CDR1 is LNHNV and CDR2 is YYDKDF (reference sequence). Between the trimmed V and J ends, which lost 3 bases and 3 bases, there was a span of 11 bases. This chain's CDR3 is CATSRIPGPNEKLFF. The CDR3 nucleotides are TGTGCCACCAGCAGGATTCCAGGGCCTAATGAAAAACTGTTTTTT.

The rearrangement uses TRBV18 and TRBJ1-4; tentative D call: TRBD1 (6 bases). Germline V CDR1 and CDR2: KGHSH, LQKENI. The CDR3 has 13 residues. V lost 3 bases and J lost 6, with 8 bases in between. The CDR3 sequence is CASSPNRDEKLFF. CDR3 in DNA: TGTGCCAGCTCACCGAACAGGGATGAAAAACTGTTTTTT.

The V and J genes are TRBV5-4 and TRBJ1-1; possibly TRBD1 for D (6 bases). The V and J ends lost 1 base and 8 bases respectively, with 18 bases between them. Germline CDR1 and CDR2: SGHNT and YYREEE (reference sequence). There are 15 residues in the CDR3. CDR3 region: CASSLSRTETAEAFF. The DNA of the CDR3 is TGTGCCAGCAGCTTGTCCCGGACAGAGACTGCGGAAGCTTTCTTT.

This rearrangement joins TRBV11-2 to TRBJ1-1, with TRBD1 identical over 9 bases. The CDR3 consists of 16 residues. Germline values: CDR1 SGHAT, CDR2 FQNNGV. The V gene end was trimmed by 5 bases and the J gene end by 1 base; junction bases not matched to a gene: 8. For the CDR3, the DNA is TGTGCCAGCAGCACAGGACAGGGGTTTACGAACACTGAAGCTTTCTTT. Translated, it gives CASSTGQGFTNTEAFF.

V is TRBV5-1 and J is TRBJ2-6, with TRBD1 as a possible D gene (6 bases). Trimming removed 1 base at V and 2 bases at J, with 13 bases between. CDR1 and CDR2 from the germline V gene are SGHRS and YFSETQ. This CDR3 has 17 residues. The CDR3: CASSLQGGRPGANVLTF. The DNA of the CDR3 is TGCGCCAGCAGCTTGCAAGGGGGAAGGCCTGGGGCCAACGTCCTGACTTTC.

The V and J genes are TRBV18 and TRBJ1-5; TRBD1 agrees at 8 bases. V was pared by 4 bases and J by 5 bases, with 1 base of the junction left unmatched. The germline CDR1 and CDR2 sequences are KGHSH and LQKENI. The CDR3 extends over 13 amino acids. CDR3 protein: CASSQDRDQPQHF. CDR3 sequence (DNA): TGTGCCAGCTCACAGGACAGGGATCAGCCCCAGCATTTT.

The chain is built from TRBV2 and TRBJ2-7, with a possible D match to TRBD1 (6 bases). This CDR3 comprises 13 residues. CDR1 and CDR2 from the germline V gene are SNHLY and FYNNEI. With 4 bases removed from V and 4 bases from J, the gap between germline ends came to 11 bases. The CDR3 sequence: CASSGGLVYEQYF. The CDR3 DNA is TGTGCCAGCAGTGGGGGGCTAGTATACGAGCAGTACTTC.

The chain recombines TRBV6-4 with TRBJ2-1, with TRBD2 identical over 7 bases. This CDR3 is built from 10 residues. Germline V gives CDR1 MRHNA, CDR2 SNTAGT. V shed 10 bases, J shed 9 bases, and the junction held 3 bases outside the gene matches. CDR3 region: CAKSGAEQFF. The CDR3 DNA sequence: TGTGCCAAGAGCGGGGCTGAGCAGTTCTTC.

The CDR3 nucleotides are TGTGCCAGCACCCGACTAGCGGGGGGGCAGGGTGAGCAGTTCTTC. Its translation: CASTRLAGGQGEQFF. This sequence joins TRBV27 and TRBJ2-1, with 14 positions matching TRBD2. The germline V gene has CDR1 MNHEY and CDR2 SMNVEV (reference sequence). The CDR3 has 15 amino acids. The junction had 8 bases not matched to a gene; V was cut back by 7 bases and J by 9 bases.

The DNA for the CDR3 is TGTGCCAGTAGTATTGTGGGACAACCGAACACTGAAGCTTTCTTT. Amino acids: CASSIVGQPNTEAFF. The chain uses TRBV19 and TRBJ1-1; D may be TRBD1 (6 bases). The CDR3 covers 15 residues. V was clipped by 3 bases and J by 1 base, with 12 bases between them. Germline V gene sequence: CDR1 LNHDA, CDR2 SQIVND (reference sequence).

The V call is TRBV19, the J call TRBJ2-1, with TRBD1 matching over 9 bases. The CDR3 is 13 amino acids. V shed 8 bases and J 5 bases; nucleotides not matched to a gene: 4. Per germline, CDR1 LNHDA and CDR2 SQIVND (reference sequence). DNA of the CDR3: TGTGCCAGTGGACAGGGGCCGAACAATGAGCAGTTCTTC. Its translation: CASGQGPNNEQFF.

This chain joins TRBV18 and TRBJ2-5; 8 bases are shared with TRBD1. J gave up 4 bases and V 3 bases, and 7 bases lay outside the gene matches. The CDR3 totals 15 residues. In germline, CDR1 is KGHSH, CDR2 LQKENI. The CDR3 is CASSPNRGKGETQYF. The CDR3 DNA sequence: TGTGCCAGCTCACCTAACAGGGGGAAAGGAGAGACCCAGTACTTC.